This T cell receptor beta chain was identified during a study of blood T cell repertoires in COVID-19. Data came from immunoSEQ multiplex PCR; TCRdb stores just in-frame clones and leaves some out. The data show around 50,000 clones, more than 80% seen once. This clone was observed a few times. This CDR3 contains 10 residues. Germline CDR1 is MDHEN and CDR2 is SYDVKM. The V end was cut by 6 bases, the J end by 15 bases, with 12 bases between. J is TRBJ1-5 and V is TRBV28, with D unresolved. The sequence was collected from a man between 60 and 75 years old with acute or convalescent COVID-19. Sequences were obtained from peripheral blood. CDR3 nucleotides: TGTGCCAGCAGGGTAGAGAGGCGGCATTTT. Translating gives CASRVERRHF.